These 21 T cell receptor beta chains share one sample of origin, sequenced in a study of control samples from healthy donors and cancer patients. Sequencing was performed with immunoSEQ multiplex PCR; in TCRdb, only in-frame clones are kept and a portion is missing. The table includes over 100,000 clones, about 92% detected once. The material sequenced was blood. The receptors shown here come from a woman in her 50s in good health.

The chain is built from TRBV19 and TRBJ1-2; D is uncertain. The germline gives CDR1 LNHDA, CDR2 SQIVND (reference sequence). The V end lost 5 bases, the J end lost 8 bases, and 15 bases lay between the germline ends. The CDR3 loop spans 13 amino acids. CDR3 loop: CASSDRFAWGYTF. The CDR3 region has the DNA TGTGCCAGTAGTGACCGCTTCGCGTGGGGCTACACCTTC.

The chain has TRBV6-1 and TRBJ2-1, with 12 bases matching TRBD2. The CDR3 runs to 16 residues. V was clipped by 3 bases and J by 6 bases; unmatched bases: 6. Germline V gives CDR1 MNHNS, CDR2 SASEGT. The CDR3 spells CASSEPSGGGPNEQFF. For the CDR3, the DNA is TGTGCCAGCAGTGAGCCTAGCGGGGGGGGACCCAATGAGCAGTTCTTC.

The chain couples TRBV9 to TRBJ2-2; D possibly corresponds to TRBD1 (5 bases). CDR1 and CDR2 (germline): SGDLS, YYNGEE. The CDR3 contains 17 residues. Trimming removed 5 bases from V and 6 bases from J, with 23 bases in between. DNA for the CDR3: TGTGCCAGCAGAGACTCAACAGGTCGTTATCGCGCCGGGGAGCTGTTTTTT. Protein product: CASRDSTGRYRAGELFF.

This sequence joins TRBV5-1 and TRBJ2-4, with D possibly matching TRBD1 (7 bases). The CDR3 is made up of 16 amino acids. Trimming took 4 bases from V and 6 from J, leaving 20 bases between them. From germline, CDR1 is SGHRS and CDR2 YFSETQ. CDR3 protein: CASSRGTDLAGNIQYF. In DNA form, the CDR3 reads TGCGCCAGCAGCCGCGGGACAGACCTAGCAGGAAACATTCAGTACTTC.

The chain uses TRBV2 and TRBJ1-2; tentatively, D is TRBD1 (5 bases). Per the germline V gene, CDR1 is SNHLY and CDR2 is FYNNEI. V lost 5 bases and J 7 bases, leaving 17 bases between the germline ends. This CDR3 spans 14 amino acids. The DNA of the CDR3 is TGTGCCAGCAGTTCCGGGGGAGGTTTGCGTGGCTACACCTTC. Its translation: CASSSGGGLRGYTF.

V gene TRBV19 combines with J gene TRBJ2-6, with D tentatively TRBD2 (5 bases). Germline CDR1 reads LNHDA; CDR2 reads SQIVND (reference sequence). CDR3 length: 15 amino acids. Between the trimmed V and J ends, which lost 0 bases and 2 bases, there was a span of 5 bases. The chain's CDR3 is CASSIDGTGANVLTF. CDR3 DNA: TGTGCCAGTAGTATAGACGGGACTGGGGCCAACGTCCTGACTTTC.

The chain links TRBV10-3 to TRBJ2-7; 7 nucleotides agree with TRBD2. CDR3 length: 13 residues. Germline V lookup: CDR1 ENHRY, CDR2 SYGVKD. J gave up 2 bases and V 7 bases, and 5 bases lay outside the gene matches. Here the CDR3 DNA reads TGTGCCATCACACCGGGACTAACCTACGAGCAGTACTTC. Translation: CAITPGLTYEQYF.

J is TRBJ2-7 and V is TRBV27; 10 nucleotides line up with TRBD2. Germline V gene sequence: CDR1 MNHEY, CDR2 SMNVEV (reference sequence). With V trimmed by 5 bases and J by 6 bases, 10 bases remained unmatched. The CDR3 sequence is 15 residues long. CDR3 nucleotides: TGTGCCAGCAGTAAATCCGGACTAGCGGCGCCCGAGCAGTACTTC. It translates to CASSKSGLAAPEQYF.

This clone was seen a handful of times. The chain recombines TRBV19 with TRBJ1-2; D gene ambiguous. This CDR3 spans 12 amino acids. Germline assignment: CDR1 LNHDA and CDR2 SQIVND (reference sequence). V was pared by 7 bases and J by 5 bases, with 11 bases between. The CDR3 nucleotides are TGTGCCAGTATGGGTGCTGAATATGGCTACACCTTC. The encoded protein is CASMGAEYGYTF.

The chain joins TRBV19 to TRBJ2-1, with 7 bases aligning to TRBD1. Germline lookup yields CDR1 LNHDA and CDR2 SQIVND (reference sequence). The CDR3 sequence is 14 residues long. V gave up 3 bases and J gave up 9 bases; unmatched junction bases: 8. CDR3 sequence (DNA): TGTGCCAGTAGTATCCTGGGACAGACGTTTGAGCAGTTCTTC. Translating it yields CASSILGQTFEQFF.

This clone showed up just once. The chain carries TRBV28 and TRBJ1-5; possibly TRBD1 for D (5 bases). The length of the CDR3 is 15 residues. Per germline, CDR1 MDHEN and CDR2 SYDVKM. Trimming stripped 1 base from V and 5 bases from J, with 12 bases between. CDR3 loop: CASSLYGREYQPQHF. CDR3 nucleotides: TGTGCCAGCAGTTTATACGGCAGGGAATATCAGCCCCAGCATTTT.

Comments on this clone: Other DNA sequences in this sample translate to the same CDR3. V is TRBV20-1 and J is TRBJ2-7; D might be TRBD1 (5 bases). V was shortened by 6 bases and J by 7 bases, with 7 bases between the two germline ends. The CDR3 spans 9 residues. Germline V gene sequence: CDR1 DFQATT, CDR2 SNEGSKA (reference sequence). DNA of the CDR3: TGCAGTGCGGGGCGGGAGCAGTACTTC. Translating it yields CSAGREQYF.

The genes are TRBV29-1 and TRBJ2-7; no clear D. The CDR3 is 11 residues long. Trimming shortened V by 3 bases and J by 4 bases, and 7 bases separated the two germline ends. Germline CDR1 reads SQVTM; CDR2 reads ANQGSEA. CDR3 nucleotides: TGCAGCGTTGACAAGGGTTACGAGCAGTACTTC. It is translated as CSVDKGYEQYF.

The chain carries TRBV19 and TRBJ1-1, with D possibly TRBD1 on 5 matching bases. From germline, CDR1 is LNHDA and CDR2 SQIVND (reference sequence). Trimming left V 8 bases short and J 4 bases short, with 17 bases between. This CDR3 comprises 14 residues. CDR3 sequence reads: CASRNLAGGTEAFF. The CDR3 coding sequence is TGTGCCAGTCGGAATCTGGCGGGGGGCACTGAAGCTTTCTTT.

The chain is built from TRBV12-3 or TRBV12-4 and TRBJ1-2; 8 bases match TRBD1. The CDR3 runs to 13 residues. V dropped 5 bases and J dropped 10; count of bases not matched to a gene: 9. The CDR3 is CASSLAGTGNYTF. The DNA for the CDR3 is TGTGCCAGCAGTCTCGCCGGGACAGGAAACTACACCTTC.

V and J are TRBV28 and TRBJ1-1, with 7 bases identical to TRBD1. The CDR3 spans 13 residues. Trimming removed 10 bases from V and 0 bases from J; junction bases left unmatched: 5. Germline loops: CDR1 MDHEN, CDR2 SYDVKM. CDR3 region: CAIQGGMNTEAFF. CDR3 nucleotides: TGTGCCATCCAGGGGGGAATGAACACTGAAGCTTTCTTT.

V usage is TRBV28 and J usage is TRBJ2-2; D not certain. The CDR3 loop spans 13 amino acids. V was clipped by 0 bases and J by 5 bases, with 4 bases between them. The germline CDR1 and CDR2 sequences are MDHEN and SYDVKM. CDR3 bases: TGTGCCAGCAGTTTATGGGGGACCGGGGAGCTGTTTTTT. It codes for CASSLWGTGELFF. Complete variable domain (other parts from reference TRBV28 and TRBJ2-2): DVKVTQSSRYLVKRTGEKVFLECVQDMDHENMFWYRQDPGLGLRLIYFSYDVKMKEKGDIPEGYSVSREKKERFSLILESASTNQTSMYLCASSLWGTGELFFGEGSRLTVL.

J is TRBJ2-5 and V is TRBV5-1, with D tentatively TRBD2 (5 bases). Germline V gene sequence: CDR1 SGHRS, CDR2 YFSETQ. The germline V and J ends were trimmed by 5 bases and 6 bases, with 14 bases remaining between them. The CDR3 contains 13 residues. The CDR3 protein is CASSSTGTKTQYF. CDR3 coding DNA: TGCGCCAGCAGTTCCACGGGAACAAAGACCCAGTACTTC.

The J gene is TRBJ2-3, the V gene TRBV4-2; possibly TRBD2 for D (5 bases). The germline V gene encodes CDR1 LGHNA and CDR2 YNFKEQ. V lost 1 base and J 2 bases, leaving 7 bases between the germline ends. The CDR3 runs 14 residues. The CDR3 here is CASSQGLNTDTQYF. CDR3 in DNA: TGTGCCAGCAGCCAAGGACTAAACACAGATACGCAGTATTTT.

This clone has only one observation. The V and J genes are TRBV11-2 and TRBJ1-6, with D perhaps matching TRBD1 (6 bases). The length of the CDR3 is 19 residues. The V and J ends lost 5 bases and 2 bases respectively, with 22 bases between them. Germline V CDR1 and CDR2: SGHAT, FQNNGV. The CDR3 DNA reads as TGTGCCAGCAGCGCATTTTGGGACATTGGGGTCACCTATAATTCACCCCTCCACTTT. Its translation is CASSAFWDIGVTYNSPLHF.

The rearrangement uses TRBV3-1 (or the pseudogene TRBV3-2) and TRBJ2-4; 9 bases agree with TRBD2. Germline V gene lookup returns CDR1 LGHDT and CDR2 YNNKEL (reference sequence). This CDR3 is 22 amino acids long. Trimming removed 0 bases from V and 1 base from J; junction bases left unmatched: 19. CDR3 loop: CASSQDQASGIIGGGAKNIQYF. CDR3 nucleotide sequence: TGTGCCAGCAGCCAAGATCAGGCTAGCGGGATTATAGGGGGGGGCGCCAAAAACATTCAGTACTTC.